This T cell receptor (beta chain) was sequenced in a study of lymphopenia after photon versus proton radiotherapy. With regard to this clone: One junction end does not reproduce the germline sequence, and a read error may be involved.

Sequencing was performed with immunoSEQ multiplex PCR; in TCRdb, only in-frame clones are kept and a portion is missing. Among around 20,000 clones listed, 75% to 90% were seen once. This CDR3 contains 11 residues. Germline lookup yields CDR1 SGHKS and CDR2 YYEKEE (reference sequence). The chain recombines TRBV5-5 with TRBJ2-1, with 8 bases identical to TRBD1. The material sequenced was peripheral blood, taken from a patient treated with photon-based radiotherapy. This TCR came from a man between 60 and 75 years old with pancreatic cancer. CDR3 amino acids: CASSLGTGSVF. Written as DNA, the CDR3 is TGTGCCAGCAGCTTAGGGACAGGAAGCGTCTTC.